This section outlines one T cell receptor beta chain sequence together with its context. In the study's own analysis: Reference gene primer amplification in the assay estimated nucleated cell counts. The data were produced by immunoSEQ multiplex PCR, yet TCRdb's version contains in-frame clones alone and is incomplete. The V and J calls and clone size are taken from that table; D and trimming were inferred from the DNA. The sample has hundreds of thousands of clones; roughly 90% are singletons. Germline V gene lookup returns CDR1 SGHAT and CDR2 FQNNGV. The CDR3 is made up of 14 amino acids. Trimming at V came to 6 bases and at J to 4 bases, leaving 8 bases not matched to a gene. The data belong to a study of blood T cell repertoires in COVID-19. Across the study: There were acute and convalescent COVID-19 samples, and they came from the United States, Italy and Spain. Sample material is recorded as cDNA or gDNA derived from T cells, B-cell-depleted T cells, or PBMCs.

The TCR comes from a woman aged 45 to 65 who had recovered from COVID-19. The genes are TRBV11-2 and TRBJ1-1; 7 nucleotides agree with TRBD1. Material for sequencing was peripheral blood. CDR3 sequence: CASRNNRGSTEAFF. CDR3 bases: TGTGCCAGCAGAAATAACAGGGGATCCACTGAAGCTTTCTTT.